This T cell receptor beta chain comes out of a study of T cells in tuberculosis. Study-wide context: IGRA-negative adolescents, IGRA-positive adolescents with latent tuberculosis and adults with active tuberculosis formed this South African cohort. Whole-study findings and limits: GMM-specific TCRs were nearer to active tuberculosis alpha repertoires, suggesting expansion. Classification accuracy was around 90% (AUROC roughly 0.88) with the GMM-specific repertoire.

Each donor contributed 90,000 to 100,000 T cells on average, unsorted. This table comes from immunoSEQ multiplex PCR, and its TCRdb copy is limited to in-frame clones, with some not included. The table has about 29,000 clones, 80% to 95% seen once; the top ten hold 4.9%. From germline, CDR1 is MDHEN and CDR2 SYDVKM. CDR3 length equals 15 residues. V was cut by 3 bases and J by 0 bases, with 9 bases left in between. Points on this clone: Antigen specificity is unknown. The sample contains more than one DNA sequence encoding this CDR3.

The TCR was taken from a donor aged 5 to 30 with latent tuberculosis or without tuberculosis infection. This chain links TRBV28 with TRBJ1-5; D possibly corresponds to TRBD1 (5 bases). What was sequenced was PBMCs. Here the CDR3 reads CASSLVTASNQPQHF. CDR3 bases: TGTGCCAGCAGTTTGGTGACAGCTAGCAATCAGCCCCAGCATTTT.